This paragraph covers one TCR beta chain sequence. Its antigen is still unknown. The V end was cut by 1 base, the J end by 4 bases, with 10 bases between. This CDR3 comprises 14 residues. The data were taken from a study of response to subunit inactivated influenza vaccine. Overall study results and limits: The authors put forward the suggestion that each seasonal influenza vaccination may bring in only a limited number of new T cells.

TCRdb re-analysed the RT-PCR reads in MiXCR, keeping a single row per CDR3 protein. The repertoire holds 550,000 to 800,000 distinct CDR3 sequences, with around a sixth as singletons. This sample comprised PBMCs from blood, obtained approximately 12 days after vaccination. The source is a man in his forties or fifties who received an inactivated influenza vaccine. This sequence joins TRBV12-3 or TRBV12-4 and TRBJ2-5, with D possibly TRBD2 on 5 matching bases. The CDR3 here is CASSLGSVGETQYF. Written as DNA, the CDR3 is TGTGCCAGCAGTTTAGGTAGCGTGGGAGAGACCCAGTACTTC.